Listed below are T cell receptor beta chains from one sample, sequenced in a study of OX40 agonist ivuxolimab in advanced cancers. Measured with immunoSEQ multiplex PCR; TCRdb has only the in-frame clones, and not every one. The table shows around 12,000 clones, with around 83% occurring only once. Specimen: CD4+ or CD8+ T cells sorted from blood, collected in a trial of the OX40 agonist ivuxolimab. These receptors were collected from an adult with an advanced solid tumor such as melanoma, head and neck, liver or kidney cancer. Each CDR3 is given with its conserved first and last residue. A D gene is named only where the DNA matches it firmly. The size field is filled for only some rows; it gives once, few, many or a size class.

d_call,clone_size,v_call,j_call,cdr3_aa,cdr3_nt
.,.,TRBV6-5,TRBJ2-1,CASTEGDEQFF,TGTGCCAGCACTGAGGGGGATGAGCAGTTCTTC
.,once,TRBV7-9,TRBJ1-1,CASSFLRGITEAFF,TGTGCCAGCAGCTTCTTGAGGGGAATTACTGAAGCTTTCTTT
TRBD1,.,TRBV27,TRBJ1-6,CASRKGGALHF,TGTGCCAGCAGGAAAGGGGGCGCCCTCCACTTT
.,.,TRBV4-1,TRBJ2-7,CASSQDHGMSSYEQYF,TGCGCCAGCAGCCAAGATCATGGCATGAGCTCCTACGAGCAGTACTTC
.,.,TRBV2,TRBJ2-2,CASRVPTGALGTNTGELFF,TGTGCCAGCAGGGTTCCGACAGGAGCCCTAGGTACGAACACCGGGGAGCTGTTTTTT
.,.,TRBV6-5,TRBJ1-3,CASSFSDSGNTIYF,TGTGCCAGCAGTTTTTCGGACTCTGGAAACACCATATATTTT
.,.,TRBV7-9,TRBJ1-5,CASSLGGLLSGQPQHF,TGTGCCAGCAGCTTAGGGGGACTCCTCTCGGGTCAGCCCCAGCATTTT
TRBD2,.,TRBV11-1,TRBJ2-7,CASSSGLAGVGYEQYF,TGTGCCAGCAGCTCTGGTCTAGCGGGAGTGGGCTACGAGCAGTACTTC
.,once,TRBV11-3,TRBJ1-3,CASSTVEGNTIYF,TGTGCCAGCAGCACGGTGGAGGGAAACACCATATATTTT
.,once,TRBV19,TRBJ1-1,CASSSLMNTEAFF,TGTGCCAGTAGTTCCTTAATGAACACTGAAGCTTTCTTT
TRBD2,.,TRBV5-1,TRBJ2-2,CASSSFSGTGELFF,TGCGCCAGCAGCTCCTTTAGCGGGACCGGGGAGCTGTTTTTT
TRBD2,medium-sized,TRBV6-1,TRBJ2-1,CASRLAGPNNEQFF,TGTGCCAGCCGACTAGCGGGACCGAACAATGAGCAGTTCTTC
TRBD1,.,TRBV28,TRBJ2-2,CASTRGTGGLSGVYTGELFF,TGTGCCAGCACCAGGGGGACAGGGGGCTTGAGCGGGGTTTACACCGGGGAGCTGTTTTTT
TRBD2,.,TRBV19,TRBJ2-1,CASSAGGSYNEQFF,TGTGCCAGTAGTGCGGGAGGCTCCTACAATGAGCAGTTCTTC
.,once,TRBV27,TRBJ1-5,CASSIWANQPQHF,TGTGCCAGCAGTATTTGGGCGAATCAGCCCCAGCATTTT
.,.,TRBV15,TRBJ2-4,CATSRASEGLQNIQYF,TGTGCCACCAGCAGAGCCTCTGAGGGTCTGCAAAACATTCAGTACTTC
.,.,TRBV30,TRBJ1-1,CAWSALRWNTEAFF,TGTGCCTGGAGTGCCCTTAGGTGGAACACTGAAGCTTTCTTT
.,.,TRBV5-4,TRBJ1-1,CASSLGTEAFF,TGTGCCAGCAGCCTGGGGACTGAAGCTTTCTTT
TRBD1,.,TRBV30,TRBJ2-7,CAWSPSDRYYEQYF,TGTGCCTGGAGTCCCTCGGACAGGTACTACGAGCAGTACTTC
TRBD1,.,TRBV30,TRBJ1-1,CACPGTGTGNTEAFF,TGTGCCTGCCCCGGGACAGGTACAGGGAACACTGAAGCTTTCTTT
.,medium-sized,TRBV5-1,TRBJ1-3,CASSSENSGNTIYF,TGCGCCAGCAGCTCGGAAAACTCTGGAAACACCATATATTTT
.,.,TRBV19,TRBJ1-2,CASSFGGAEGYTF,TGTGCCAGTAGTTTTGGGGGTGCGGAGGGCTACACCTTC
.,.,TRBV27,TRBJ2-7,CASSLGLPSSYEQYF,TGTGCCAGCAGTTTAGGTCTTCCAAGCTCCTACGAGCAGTACTTC
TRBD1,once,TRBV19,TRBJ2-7,CASGQVYEQYF,TGTGCCAGCGGACAGGTTTACGAGCAGTACTTC
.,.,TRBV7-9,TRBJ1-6,CASSPAVGINSPLHF,TGTGCCAGCAGCCCGGCGGTAGGAATTAATTCACCCCTCCACTTT
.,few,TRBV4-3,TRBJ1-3,CASSQQSQGSSGNTIYF,TGCGCCAGCAGCCAACAATCCCAGGGGAGCTCTGGAAACACCATATATTTT
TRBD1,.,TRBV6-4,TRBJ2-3,CASSDSPGQAADTQYF,TGTGCCAGCAGTGACTCCCCGGGACAGGCCGCAGATACGCAGTATTTT
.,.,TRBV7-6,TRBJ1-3,CASSLGAGNTIYF,TGTGCCAGCAGCTTAGGGGCTGGAAACACCATATATTTT
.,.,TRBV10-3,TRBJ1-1,CAISDLGEAFF,TGTGCCATCAGTGATTTGGGTGAAGCTTTCTTT
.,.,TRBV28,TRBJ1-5,CASVGWSSNQPQHF,TGTGCCAGCGTGGGATGGAGTAGCAATCAGCCCCAGCATTTT
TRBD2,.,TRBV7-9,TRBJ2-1,CASTDGGGAYNEQFF,TGTGCCAGCACAGACGGCGGGGGAGCCTACAATGAGCAGTTCTTC
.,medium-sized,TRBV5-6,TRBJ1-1,CASSLRGTEAFF,TGTGCCAGCAGCTTGAGAGGTACTGAAGCTTTCTTT